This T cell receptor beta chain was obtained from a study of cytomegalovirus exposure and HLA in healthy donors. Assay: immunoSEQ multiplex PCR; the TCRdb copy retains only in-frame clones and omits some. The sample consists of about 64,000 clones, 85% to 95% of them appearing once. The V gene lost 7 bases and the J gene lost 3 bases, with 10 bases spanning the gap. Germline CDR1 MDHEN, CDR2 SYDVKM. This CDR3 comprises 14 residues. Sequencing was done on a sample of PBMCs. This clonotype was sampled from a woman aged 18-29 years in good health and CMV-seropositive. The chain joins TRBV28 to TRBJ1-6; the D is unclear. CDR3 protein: CASKVENYNSPLHF. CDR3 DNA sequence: TGTGCCAGCAAAGTAGAGAACTATAATTCACCCCTCCACTTT.